This TCR beta chain emerged from a study of T cell responses to AZD1222 COVID-19 vaccine. This CDR3 has 14 amino acids. V was clipped by 1 base and J by 3 bases, with 9 bases between them. Germline V gene data show CDR1 as MNHNS and CDR2 as SASEGT. Profiled with immunoSEQ multiplex PCR; TCRdb holds only in-frame clones, not every one. The sample yields more than 100,000 clones, about 93% seen once. Recipients boosted at about 4 weeks or about 12 weeks are pooled. Notes on the study in general: Donor demographics were predominantly white British with a female majority; clonal diversity may be underestimated.

With regard to this clone: Its specificity is unknown.

The gene calls are TRBV6-1 and TRBJ1-2; D is unresolved. The sample was peripheral blood, taken 28 days after the second AZD1222 dose. The TCR sequence derives from an adult who received the AZD1222 COVID-19 vaccine. The CDR3 here is CASSEGPLDYGYTF. CDR3 in DNA: TGTGCCAGCAGTGAAGGCCCTCTGGACTATGGCTACACCTTC.